What follows are 22 T cell receptor beta chains derived from one specimen sequenced in a study of blood T cells in healthy people across ages. A second PCR of 7 to 11 cycles used a sample-barcoded 5' primer and a J-beta primer mix. TCRdb passed the 5' RACE reads through MiXCR, listing each CDR3 protein once. The data show more than 500,000 distinct CDR3 sequences, 27% seen once. Sequenced: blood. Every receptor here comes from a woman in her seventies in good health.

In the case of this clonotype: Germline and junction disagree at one end, which may indicate a read error. The gene calls are TRBV2 and TRBJ1-1, with D tentatively TRBD1 (6 bases). The V gene's germline CDR1 is SNHLY and CDR2 FYNNEI. The CDR3 extends over 14 amino acids. CDR3 sequence (DNA): TGTACCAGCTCTTACCAGGGGAGGGGCACTGAAGCTTTCTTT. The encoded protein is CTSSYQGRGTEAFF.

This clonotype has at least ten counts. This rearrangement joins TRBV6-5 to TRBJ2-1; D remains ambiguous. Looked up from germline, CDR1 is MNHEY and CDR2 is SVGAGI. V was clipped by 4 bases and J by 7 bases, with 11 bases between them. This CDR3 has 13 amino acids. CDR3 nucleotides: TGTGCCAGCAGTTCCACCCCCCGGAATGAGCAGTTCTTC. It translates to CASSSTPRNEQFF.

The chain carries TRBV14 and TRBJ1-1, with no clear D. V was clipped by 1 base and J by 4 bases, with 13 bases between them. The CDR3 spans 15 residues. Per germline, CDR1 SGHDN and CDR2 FVKESK. The CDR3 sequence is CASSQGAGRRTEAFF. DNA of the CDR3: TGTGCCAGCAGCCAAGGGGCAGGTCGGCGCACTGAAGCTTTCTTT.

This clonotype was counted between two and nine times. The chain has TRBV20-1 and TRBJ2-5, with 8 bases aligning to TRBD2. The germline gives CDR1 DFQATT, CDR2 SNEGSKA (reference sequence). Trimming took 0 bases from V and 4 from J; bases not matched to a gene: 4. The CDR3 runs to 14 residues. The CDR3 protein is CSARDSGGAETQYF. Written as DNA, the CDR3 is TGCAGTGCTAGAGACAGCGGGGGAGCAGAGACCCAGTACTTC.

This clonotype showed up just a few times. The chain combines TRBV6-1 with TRBJ1-1; 7 nucleotides match TRBD1. Trimming cost V 5 bases and J 2 bases; bases outside gene matches: 8. Germline V gives CDR1 MNHNS, CDR2 SASEGT. The CDR3 is made up of 15 amino acids. CDR3 in DNA: TGTGCCAGCAGTTTATACAGGGGATTAAACACTGAAGCTTTCTTT. As protein: CASSLYRGLNTEAFF.

With regard to this clonotype: A single base separates this from a much larger clone, so it may be a read error. Since no conserved phenylalanine or tryptophan closes the CDR3, a read error is the likely cause. The chain couples TRBV7-2 to TRBJ2-7, with TRBD2 matching 9 bases. With V trimmed by 4 bases and J by 5 bases, 6 bases remained unmatched. CDR1 and CDR2 from the germline V gene are SGHTA and FQGNSA. This CDR3 is built from 14 residues. This CDR3 is CASSSPGLAHEQYL. CDR3 DNA: TGTGCCAGCAGCTCTCCGGGACTAGCCCACGAGCAGTACCTC.

CDR3 DNA sequence: TGTGCCAGCAGCTTAGCGGATAGTTCACCCCTCCACTTT. Its translation: CASSLADSSPLHF. The rearrangement uses TRBV7-9 and TRBJ1-6, with D unclear. V shed 0 bases and J shed 9 bases, with 6 bases lying between them. Germline CDR1 reads SEHNR; CDR2 reads FQNEAQ (reference sequence). The CDR3 is 13 amino acids.

This clonotype was recorded a few times. The V and J genes are TRBV30 and TRBJ2-1; D may match TRBD1 or TRBD2 (5 bases each). This CDR3 spans 14 amino acids. Deletions cut 5 bases from V and 1 base from J, with 12 bases between. The germline gives CDR1 GTSNPN, CDR2 SVGIG (reference sequence). CDR3 nucleotides: TGTGCCTGGCGGGACGGCCGGTCCTACAATGAGCAGTTCTTC. It yields the protein CAWRDGRSYNEQFF.

The V gene is TRBV29-1, the J gene TRBJ1-2; D is undetermined. Germline CDR1 is SQVTM and CDR2 is ANQGSEA. The V and J ends lost 5 bases and 3 bases respectively, with 4 bases between them. The CDR3 is 10 residues long. CDR3 region: CSVWDYGYTF. CDR3 DNA sequence: TGCAGCGTTTGGGACTATGGCTACACCTTC.

V gene TRBV2 combines with J gene TRBJ2-4, with 7 nucleotides matching TRBD1. After removal of 4 bases from V and 6 bases from J, the junction contained 6 bases not matched to a gene. This CDR3 has 14 amino acids. Looked up from germline, CDR1 is SNHLY and CDR2 is FYNNEI. The DNA for the CDR3 is TGTGCCAGCAGTGTCGACAGGGATAGAAACATTCAGTACTTC. Translated, it gives CASSVDRDRNIQYF. The full variable domain, rest sourced from reference TRBV2 and TRBJ2-4, is EPEVTQTPSHQVTQMGQEVILRCVPISNHLYFYWYRQILGQKVEFLVSFYNNEISEKSEIFDDQFSVERPDGSNFTLKIRSTKLEDSAMYFCASSVDRDRNIQYFGAGTRLSVL.

The chain is built from TRBV12-3 or TRBV12-4 and TRBJ1-2, with D perhaps matching TRBD1 (5 bases). The ends were cut back, 5 bases at V and 4 bases at J, with 14 bases in the middle. CDR3 size: 14 residues. In DNA, the CDR3 is TGTGCCAGCAGTCCGGGACGGCGGACCTATGGCTACACCTTC. Translating it yields CASSPGRRTYGYTF.

The chain is built from TRBV11-2 and TRBJ1-1; D gene uncertain. Germline values: CDR1 SGHAT, CDR2 FQNNGV. Trimming took 7 bases from V and 0 from J, leaving 12 bases between them. This CDR3 spans 14 amino acids. The CDR3, as DNA: TGTGCCAGCACCCGTGGACTGCTGAACACTGAAGCTTTCTTT. Translated: CASTRGLLNTEAFF.

This sequence joins TRBV7-6 and TRBJ1-1; D is undetermined. The CDR3 runs to 13 residues. Trimming stripped 5 bases from V and 11 bases from J, with 18 bases between. Germline V lookup: CDR1 SGHVS, CDR2 FNYEAQ. The CDR3 bases are TGTGCCAGCAGCCACCCGAACGGGAACGGTGCTTTCTTT. Protein sequence: CASSHPNGNGAFF.

V and J are TRBV6-5 and TRBJ1-1; D is possibly TRBD1 (5 bases). Trimming removed 0 bases from V and 1 base from J, with 9 bases in between. Germline CDR1 and CDR2: MNHEY and SVGAGI. The CDR3 loop spans 15 amino acids. The CDR3 region has the DNA TGTGCCAGCAGTTACTCGGCCGGGGCGAACACTGAAGCTTTCTTT. Protein: CASSYSAGANTEAFF.

The chain carries TRBV6-5 and TRBJ2-7; 8 nucleotides line up with TRBD2. This CDR3 has 15 residues. V shed 6 bases, J shed 3 bases, and the junction held 10 bases outside the gene matches. CDR1 and CDR2 (germline): MNHEY, SVGAGI. The CDR3 bases are TGTGCCAGCAGCCGGCGCTTGGCGGGGGGCTACGAGCAGTACTTC. It is translated as CASSRRLAGGYEQYF.

This clonotype was found a few times. V is TRBV7-3 and J is TRBJ2-1; TRBD2 matches at 10 bases. Germline CDR1 reads SGHTA; CDR2 reads FQGTGA. The CDR3 loop spans 15 amino acids. J lost 8 bases, V lost 8 bases, and 12 bases had no gene match. CDR3 residues: CASSLTSGILDEQFF. The CDR3 region has the DNA TGTGCCAGCTCTCTCACTAGCGGGATACTGGATGAGCAGTTCTTC.

This clonotype was counted a few times. The chain carries TRBV7-9 and TRBJ1-1, with D perhaps matching TRBD1 (6 bases). Germline CDR1 reads SEHNR; CDR2 reads FQNEAQ (reference sequence). Trimming shortened V by 1 base and J by 8 bases, and 20 bases separated the two germline ends. The CDR3 length is 16 residues. CDR3 DNA: TGTGCCAGCAGCTTAGGCCGGAGGGGGACGGCTGACGAAGCTTTCTTT. Translating it yields CASSLGRRGTADEAFF. Drawing the rest from reference TRBV7-9 and TRBJ1-1, the complete variable domain is DTGVSQNPRHKITKRGQNVTFRCDPISEHNRLYWYRQTLGQGPEFLTYFQNEAQLEKSRLLSDRFSAERPKGSFSTLEIQRTEQGDSAMYLCASSLGRRGTADEAFFGQGTRLTVV.

This clonotype has a handful of counts. The rearrangement uses TRBV4-3 and TRBJ2-7; D is unresolved. Per germline, CDR1 LGHNA and CDR2 YSLEER. CDR3 length: 14 residues. V was pared by 4 bases and J by 4 bases, with 14 bases between. CDR3 in amino acids: CASSPDGRQYEQYF. The CDR3 DNA reads TGCGCCAGCAGCCCGGACGGACGGCAGTACGAGCAGTACTTC.

This rearrangement joins TRBV6-6 to TRBJ2-7; D is unclear. Trimming took off 6 bases at V and 0 bases at J, with 15 bases between the two ends. Germline CDR1 is MNHNY and CDR2 is SVGAGI (reference sequence). CDR3 length equals 15 residues. The CDR3 nucleotides are TGTGCCAGCAGGGACCGAGGCTTTAGCTCCTACGAGCAGTACTTC. It codes for CASRDRGFSSYEQYF.

As to this clonotype: The junction differs from germline at one of its ends, possibly a read error. The rearrangement joins TRBV27 to TRBJ2-7; possible D gene TRBD2, 7 bases. Germline CDR1 reads MNHEY; CDR2 reads SMNVEV (reference sequence). CDR3 length: 14 residues. The DNA of the CDR3 is TGTGCCAGCAGTGCGGGGGACATCTCCTACAAGCAGTACTTC. It codes for CASSAGDISYKQYF.

There are a few counts of this clonotype. The V and J genes are TRBV3-1 and TRBJ1-1, with 9 bases that match TRBD1. Looked up from germline, CDR1 is LGHDT and CDR2 is YNNKEL (reference sequence). CDR3 size: 14 residues. After removal of 6 bases from V and 3 bases from J, the junction contained 5 bases not matched to a gene. CDR3 DNA sequence: TGTGCCAGCAGGAGGACAGGGGTGGACACTGAAGCTTTCTTT. Its protein product is CASRRTGVDTEAFF.

This chain uses TRBV20-1 with TRBJ2-1; 7 bases align to TRBD2. The germline V gene encodes CDR1 DFQATT and CDR2 SNEGSKA (reference sequence). This CDR3 has 18 residues. V dropped 1 base and J dropped 3; count of bases not matched to a gene: 15. The CDR3, as DNA: TGCAGTGCTAGAGCCCTCATTGGCGGGGGAGGATTCTACAATGAGCAGTTCTTC. It specifies CSARALIGGGGFYNEQFF.